Listed below are T cell receptor beta chains from one sample, sequenced in a study of CD8 T cells in Susac syndrome. TCRdb reanalysed the immunoSEQ multiplex PCR reads using MiXCR and keeps one entry per CDR3 protein. The table shows 150,000 to 200,000 distinct CDR3 sequences, with 85% to 95% occurring only once. The sample was CD4+ T cells from PBMCs. Every receptor here comes from a human donor in good health. The CDR3 runs from the conserved cysteine through the conserved F or W. The D gene is left open where the match is weak. Not all rows give a size; the values are once, few, many and, for expanded clones, a class.

clone size	D gene	V gene	J gene	CDR3 protein	CDR3 DNA
.	TRBD2	TRBV5-6	TRBJ2-3	CASSAGLAGGRDTQYF	TGTGCCAGCAGCGCGGGACTAGCGGGGGGGCGAGATACGCAGTATTTT
once	.	TRBV30	TRBJ1-5	CAWQGTGLKSNQPQHF	TGTGCCTGGCAGGGTACGGGCCTAAAGAGCAATCAGCCCCAGCATTTT
once	TRBD1	TRBV20-1	TRBJ1-1	CSAGDRNTEAFF	TGCAGTGCTGGGGACAGGAACACTGAAGCTTTCTTT
.	TRBD1	TRBV15	TRBJ1-2	CATSRGYKTGKKDGYTF	TGTGCCACCAGCAGAGGGTATAAGACAGGGAAGAAGGATGGCTACACCTTC
.	.	TRBV9	TRBJ1-3	CASSVERGPSRNTIYF	TGTGCCAGCAGCGTAGAACGGGGTCCCAGTAGAAACACCATATATTTT
.	.	TRBV5-4	TRBJ2-3	CASSPRAEMQYF	TGTGCCAGCAGCCCCCGGGCCGAGATGCAGTATTTT
.	TRBD1	TRBV12-3/TRBV12-4	TRBJ2-7	CASSGGTGREQYF	TGTGCCAGCAGTGGGGGGACAGGGCGCGAGCAGTACTTC
.	.	TRBV5-6	TRBJ2-2	CASSLVGGELFF	TGTGCCAGCAGCTTGGTTGGAGGGGAGCTGTTTTTT
.	TRBD1	TRBV4-1	TRBJ1-2	CASSMGQGHGYTF	TGCGCCAGCAGCATGGGACAGGGCCATGGCTACACCTTC
.	.	TRBV20-1	TRBJ2-5	CSVRGQTQYF	TGCAGTGTTAGGGGCCAGACCCAGTACTTC
.	TRBD1	TRBV7-9	TRBJ1-2	CASSPTGVSYGYTF	TGTGCCAGCAGCCCGACAGGGGTTAGCTATGGCTACACCTTC
.	.	TRBV7-9	TRBJ1-5	CASSLYSGEQPQHF	TGTGCCAGCAGCTTATACAGTGGGGAGCAGCCCCAGCATTTT
.	.	TRBV10-3	TRBJ1-6	CAISAGWGLMNSPLHF	TGTGCCATCAGTGCCGGTTGGGGCCTGATGAATTCACCCCTCCACTTT
.	.	TRBV5-5	TRBJ2-5	CASSLDGGEETQYF	TGTGCCAGCAGCTTGGACGGCGGGGAGGAGACCCAGTACTTC
.	TRBD1	TRBV6-6	TRBJ1-6	CASRPGTGPPLHF	TGTGCCAGCAGACCCGGGACAGGACCACCCCTCCACTTT
once	.	TRBV19	TRBJ1-5	CASSRAGLLNQPQHF	TGTGCCAGTAGTAGGGCAGGTTTGCTAAATCAGCCCCAGCATTTT
.	TRBD1	TRBV9	TRBJ2-2	CASSVWPRGQTGELFF	TGTGCCAGCAGCGTATGGCCCAGGGGGCAAACCGGGGAGCTGTTTTTT
once	TRBD2	TRBV3-1	TRBJ2-3	CASSYGLAGPPSTDTQYF	TGTGCCAGCAGCTATGGACTAGCGGGGCCTCCTAGCACAGATACGCAGTATTTT
.	.	TRBV18	TRBJ1-5	CASSSFSTGLQPQHF	TGTGCCAGCTCATCATTTTCAACAGGGTTGCAGCCCCAGCATTTT
.	.	TRBV5-1	TRBJ1-1	CASSLILTEAFF	TGCGCCAGCAGCTTGATTTTGACTGAAGCTTTCTTT
.	TRBD2	TRBV7-2	TRBJ2-4	CASSTPGLAGGKNIQYF	TGTGCCAGCAGCACCCCGGGACTAGCGGGGGGCAAAAACATTCAGTACTTC
.	.	TRBV5-1	TRBJ2-2	CASSLQSQSGELFF	TGCGCCAGCAGCTTACAGTCGCAGTCCGGGGAGCTGTTTTTT
.	TRBD1	TRBV5-4	TRBJ1-1	CASSLRTGGLVEAFF	TGTGCCAGCAGCTTGAGGACAGGGGGCTTGGTCGAAGCTTTCTTT
.	TRBD2	TRBV29-1	TRBJ2-3	CSVEPSAGADTQYF	TGCAGCGTTGAACCCTCAGCGGGGGCGGATACGCAGTATTTT
.	.	TRBV2	TRBJ2-7	CASSGSGERQYF	TGTGCCAGCAGTGGGTCAGGAGAAAGGCAGTACTTC
.	.	TRBV7-2	TRBJ2-7	CASSATVEQYF	TGTGCCAGCAGCGCTACGGTGGAGCAGTACTTC
.	TRBD1	TRBV5-1	TRBJ1-6	CASSLEVQGGSPLHF	TGCGCCAGCAGCTTGGAAGTGCAGGGGGGTTCACCCCTCCACTTT
.	.	TRBV3-1	TRBJ2-7	CASSPGSSFYSYEQYF	TGTGCCAGCAGCCCCGGAAGCAGCTTTTACTCCTACGAGCAGTACTTC
.	.	TRBV4-1	TRBJ1-4	CASSQVDRFNEKLFF	TGCGCCAGCAGCCAAGTGGACAGATTTAATGAAAAACTGTTTTTT
.	.	TRBV12-3/TRBV12-4	TRBJ1-1	CASSFHGVNTEAFF	TGTGCCAGCAGTTTTCACGGTGTGAACACTGAAGCTTTCTTT
.	.	TRBV5-1	TRBJ2-7	CASSSDYEQYF	TGCGCCAGCAGCTCCGACTACGAGCAGTACTTC